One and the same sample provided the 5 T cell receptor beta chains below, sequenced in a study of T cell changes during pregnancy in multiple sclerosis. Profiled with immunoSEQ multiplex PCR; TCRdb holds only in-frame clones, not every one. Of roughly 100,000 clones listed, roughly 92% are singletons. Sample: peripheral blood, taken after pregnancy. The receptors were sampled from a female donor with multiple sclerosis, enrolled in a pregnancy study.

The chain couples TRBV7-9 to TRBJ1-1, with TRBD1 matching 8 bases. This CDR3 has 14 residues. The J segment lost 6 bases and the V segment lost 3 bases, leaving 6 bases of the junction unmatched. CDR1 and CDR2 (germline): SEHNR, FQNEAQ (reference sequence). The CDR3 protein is CASSFEGQGAEAFF. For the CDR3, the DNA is TGTGCCAGCAGCTTTGAAGGACAGGGCGCTGAAGCTTTCTTT.

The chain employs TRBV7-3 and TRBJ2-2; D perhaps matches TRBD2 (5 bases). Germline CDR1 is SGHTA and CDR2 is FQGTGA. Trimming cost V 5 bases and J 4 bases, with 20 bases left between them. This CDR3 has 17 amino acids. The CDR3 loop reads CASSQEGLRGSTGELFF. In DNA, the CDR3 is TGTGCCAGCAGCCAAGAGGGCTTACGGGGTAGCACCGGGGAGCTGTTTTTT.

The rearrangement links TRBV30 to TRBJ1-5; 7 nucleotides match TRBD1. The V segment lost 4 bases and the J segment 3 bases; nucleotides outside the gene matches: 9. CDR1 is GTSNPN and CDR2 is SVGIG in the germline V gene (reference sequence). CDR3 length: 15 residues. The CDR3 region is CAWTPRDSYNQPQHF. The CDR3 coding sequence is TGTGCCTGGACTCCCCGGGACAGTTACAATCAGCCCCAGCATTTT.

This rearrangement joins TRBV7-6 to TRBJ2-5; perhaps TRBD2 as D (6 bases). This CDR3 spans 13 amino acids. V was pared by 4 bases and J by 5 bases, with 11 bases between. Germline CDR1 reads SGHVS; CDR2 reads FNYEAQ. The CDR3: CASSSGGEETQYF. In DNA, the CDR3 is TGTGCCAGCAGCTCCGGGGGAGAGGAGACCCAGTACTTC.

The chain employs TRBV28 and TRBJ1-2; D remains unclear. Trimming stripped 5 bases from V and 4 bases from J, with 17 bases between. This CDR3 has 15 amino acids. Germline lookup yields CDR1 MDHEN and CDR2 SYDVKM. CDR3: CASSHLVAVAYGYTF. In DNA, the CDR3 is TGTGCCAGCAGTCACCTCGTGGCAGTCGCCTATGGCTACACCTTC.